Listed here is a single T cell receptor (beta chain). The data were obtained in a study of T-cell reconstitution after alpha-beta-depleted transplantation in children. The TCRbeta library was prepared with unique molecular identifiers. TCRdb itself ran the PCR reads through MiXCR, one entry per CDR3 protein. The sample lists around 600,000 distinct CDR3 sequences, approximately 10% seen once, with less than 5% in the top ten. The germline gives CDR1 DFQATT, CDR2 SNEGSKA (reference sequence). Between the trimmed V and J ends, which lost 5 bases and 2 bases, there was a span of 16 bases. CDR3 length: 14 residues.

This sequence originates from a human donor who donated a stem cell graft to a child with acute myeloid leukemia. This material consisted of PBMCs from the stem cell graft donor, taken from the stem cell graft. This sequence joins TRBV20-1 and TRBJ2-7; either TRBD1 or TRBD2 may fit D (6 bases each). The DNA of the CDR3 is TGCAGTGCTCCTCCACAGGGACTTACCTACGAGCAGTACTTC. The encoded protein is CSAPPQGLTYEQYF.